These 21 T cell receptor beta chains came from one sample sequenced in a study of T cell repertoires in cytomegalovirus infection. TCRdb passed the reads through MiXCR, listing each CDR3 protein once. The repertoire holds 250,000 or so distinct CDR3 sequences, about 18% seen once, with approximately 44% in the top ten. Sequencing was done on a sample of CD8+ T cells from PBMCs. These receptors came from a human donor in good health (CMV status not recorded). Some clones in this sample may be carry-over from other donors' samples.

This clonotype has a handful of counts. CDR3 nucleotide sequence: TGTGCCAGCAGCGCCCCTGGTCCTCCACAGGGCCCCTACGAGCAGTACTTC. Translated: CASSAPGPPQGPYEQYF. This chain connects TRBV13 to TRBJ2-7; D might be TRBD1 (6 bases). In germline, CDR1 is PRHDT, CDR2 FYEKMQ (reference sequence). The CDR3 is 17 residues long. The ends were cut back, 5 bases at V and 2 bases at J, with 22 bases in the middle.

This clonotype was detected many times. V gene TRBV12-3 or TRBV12-4 combines with J gene TRBJ1-2, with TRBD1 as a possible D gene (5 bases). Trimming took 6 bases from V and 5 from J, leaving 10 bases between them. CDR3 size: 12 residues. CDR3 DNA: TGTGCCAGCAGCCTGGGGGAGTATGGCTACACCTTC. Its protein is CASSLGEYGYTF.

V usage is TRBV29-1 and J usage is TRBJ2-7, with D unclear. V lost 1 base and J 0 bases, leaving 7 bases between the germline ends. The CDR3 is 13 amino acids. Germline V gene lookup returns CDR1 SQVTM and CDR2 ANQGSEA. CDR3 nucleotide sequence: TGCAGCGTTGAAGGCCAGCGCTCCTACGAGCAGTACTTC. Encoded protein: CSVEGQRSYEQYF.

The V and J genes are TRBV25-1 and TRBJ1-2; D is possibly TRBD1 (6 bases). This CDR3 is built from 16 residues. Deletions cut 0 bases from V and 3 bases from J, with 14 bases between. The germline gives CDR1 MGHDK, CDR2 SYGVNS. The CDR3 DNA reads as TGTGCCAGCAGTGAATACTCCGGGGGCGCAGACTATGGCTACACCTTC. It is translated as CASSEYSGGADYGYTF.

The J gene is TRBJ2-7, the V gene TRBV4-1; D remains ambiguous. This CDR3 region has 14 residues. With 0 bases removed from V and 6 bases from J, the gap between germline ends came to 12 bases. CDR1 and CDR2 from the germline V gene are MGHRA and YSYEKL. The CDR3 DNA reads TGCGCCAGCAGCCAAGATCCGTCCCCTGGCGAGCAGTACTTC. It is translated as CASSQDPSPGEQYF.

This rearrangement joins TRBV27 to TRBJ1-2; possibly TRBD1 for D (6 bases). The ends were cut back, 6 bases at V and 8 bases at J, with 19 bases in the middle. The length of the CDR3 is 14 residues. Per the germline V gene, CDR1 is MNHEY and CDR2 is SMNVEV (reference sequence). CDR3 protein: CASSNHPAGVGYTF. Here the CDR3 DNA reads TGTGCCAGCAGCAACCACCCGGCAGGGGTCGGCTACACCTTC.

This clonotype has only a few counts. V usage is TRBV14 and J usage is TRBJ2-2; D is tentatively TRBD1 or TRBD2 (5 bases each). The germline V and J ends were trimmed by 6 bases and 6 bases, with 23 bases remaining between them. The CDR3 runs 17 residues. Germline loops: CDR1 SGHDN, CDR2 FVKESK. Here the CDR3 reads CASSSDTSGQSSGELFF. CDR3 DNA: TGTGCCAGCAGTTCGGACACGTCGGGGCAATCGTCCGGGGAGCTGTTTTTT.

This clonotype has a count of ten or more. This chain connects TRBV6-2 or TRBV6-3 to TRBJ2-7; D remains unclear. Looked up from germline, CDR1 is MNHEY and CDR2 is SVGEGT. The CDR3 consists of 13 residues. Deletions cut 2 bases from V and 4 bases from J, with 9 bases between. Written as DNA, the CDR3 is TGTGCCAGCAGTTACGGGCTACGATACGAGCAGTACTTC. It specifies CASSYGLRYEQYF.

This clonotype was recorded many times. The chain is built from TRBV7-2 and TRBJ2-5, with TRBD2 matching 13 bases. Germline trimming cut 4 bases from V and 2 bases from J; bases unmatched to any gene: 10. The CDR3 totals 18 residues. Germline lookup yields CDR1 SGHTA and CDR2 FQGNSA. CDR3 DNA: TGTGCCAGCAGCTCTCAAACCGGGACTAGCGGGAAACAAGAGACCCAGTACTTC. Encoded protein: CASSSQTGTSGKQETQYF.

The V call is TRBV28, the J call TRBJ1-2; D might be TRBD1 (6 bases). Germline V CDR1 and CDR2: MDHEN, SYDVKM. Trimming left V 0 bases short and J 7 bases short, with 21 bases between. CDR3 length: 17 residues. The CDR3 spells CASSLWDWGGAGAGYTF. CDR3 nucleotides: TGTGCCAGCAGTTTATGGGATTGGGGGGGGGCCGGGGCTGGCTACACCTTC.

The chain couples TRBV5-4 to TRBJ1-2; the D is unclear. Deletions cut 5 bases from V and 2 bases from J, with 10 bases between. The CDR3 covers 13 residues. Per germline, CDR1 SGHNT and CDR2 YYREEE (reference sequence). DNA for the CDR3: TGTGCCAGCAGTCCCATTCTGAACTATGGCTACACCTTC. This encodes CASSPILNYGYTF.

A few counts support this clonotype. The genes are TRBV19 and TRBJ2-7, with a weak D call TRBD1 (6 bases). Germline V gene sequence: CDR1 LNHDA, CDR2 SQIVND (reference sequence). The CDR3 spans 13 residues. V was cut by 9 bases and J by 1 base, with 13 bases left in between. The CDR3 protein is CASSTGLSYEQYF. The CDR3, as DNA: TGTGCCAGCTCGACAGGACTTTCCTACGAGCAGTACTTC.

The rearrangement uses TRBV27 and TRBJ1-1; D is uncertain. Germline V CDR1 and CDR2: MNHEY, SMNVEV (reference sequence). This CDR3 spans 16 amino acids. The V end was cut by 3 bases, the J end by 0 bases, with 14 bases between. In DNA form, the CDR3 reads TGTGCCAGCAGTTTGGAGGCGGCAGGCATGAACACTGAAGCTTTCTTT. Translation: CASSLEAAGMNTEAFF.

This clonotype showed up many times. The gene calls are TRBV7-9 and TRBJ2-1; D perhaps matches TRBD1 (5 bases). Trimming cost V 3 bases and J 4 bases, with 7 bases left between them. From germline, CDR1 is SEHNR and CDR2 FQNEAQ (reference sequence). CDR3 size: 13 residues. The CDR3 protein is CASSLGPYNEQFF. CDR3 in DNA: TGTGCCAGCAGCTTGGGGCCGTACAATGAGCAGTTCTTC.

This clonotype was picked up many times. The chain has TRBV6-1 and TRBJ2-3; 12 bases align to TRBD2. With V trimmed by 2 bases and J by 5 bases, 8 bases remained unmatched. Germline CDR1 is MNHNS and CDR2 is SASEGT. The CDR3 has 17 amino acids. The DNA of the CDR3 is TGTGCCAGCAGTGAAAAGCTAGCGGGGGGGCTGGGAGATACGCAGTATTTT. This translates into CASSEKLAGGLGDTQYF.

The table lists this clonotype with many counts. V and J are TRBV6-1 and TRBJ1-1; no clear D. This CDR3 has 14 residues. V lost 4 bases to trimming and J lost 0 bases, with 9 bases between them. Germline V gives CDR1 MNHNS, CDR2 SASEGT. The CDR3 nucleotides read TGTGCCAGCAGTGTCGGACTGATGAACACTGAAGCTTTCTTT. Translated, it gives CASSVGLMNTEAFF.

This chain connects TRBV14 to TRBJ2-6, with D perhaps being TRBD1 or TRBD2 (6 bases each). The ends were cut back, 4 bases at V and 4 bases at J, with 14 bases in the middle. The germline V gene has CDR1 SGHDN and CDR2 FVKESK. This CDR3 is built from 16 residues. This chain's CDR3 is CASSRARGAGANVLTF. The CDR3 region has the DNA TGTGCCAGCAGCCGAGCGAGGGGGGCAGGGGCCAACGTCCTGACTTTC. The variable domain in full, with the rest retrieved from reference TRBV14 and TRBJ2-6, is EAGVTQFPSHSVIEKGQTVTLRCDPISGHDNLYWYRRVMGKEIKFLLHFVKESKQDESGMPNNRFLAERTGGTYSTLKVQPAELEDSGVYFCASSRARGAGANVLTFGAGSRLTVL.

This clonotype has more than one count but fewer than ten. This chain connects TRBV10-3 to TRBJ2-7; perhaps TRBD1 as D (5 bases). The CDR3 sequence is 18 residues long. Trimming cost V 0 bases and J 4 bases, with 22 bases left between them. CDR1 and CDR2 (germline): ENHRY, SYGVKD. The CDR3 region has the DNA TGTGCCATCAGTGAGTCTACCAGGGCAATGGACGTTTGGTACGAGCAGTACTTC. It yields the protein CAISESTRAMDVWYEQYF.

In this sample, this clonotype turned up a few times. This sequence joins TRBV7-9 and TRBJ2-7; 9 bases map to TRBD2. Germline loops: CDR1 SEHNR, CDR2 FQNEAQ (reference sequence). J lost 2 bases, V lost 5 bases, and 13 bases had no gene match. There are 17 residues in the CDR3. The CDR3 DNA follows: TGTGCCAGCAGCGAGCGGGGGGTTGGGGACGAAACCTACGAGCAGTACTTC. Its translation: CASSERGVGDETYEQYF. The full variable domain, rest sourced from reference TRBV7-9 and TRBJ2-7, is DTGVSQNPRHKITKRGQNVTFRCDPISEHNRLYWYRQTLGQGPEFLTYFQNEAQLEKSRLLSDRFSAERPKGSFSTLEIQRTEQGDSAMYLCASSERGVGDETYEQYFGPGTRLTVT.

This sequence joins TRBV20-1 and TRBJ2-7; no clear D gene. The CDR3 covers 13 residues. The germline V gene encodes CDR1 DFQATT and CDR2 SNEGSKA (reference sequence). V dropped 1 base and J dropped 3 bases, with 10 bases sitting between them. The CDR3 sequence: CSARGKTDYEQYF. The CDR3 bases are TGCAGTGCTAGAGGGAAAACTGACTACGAGCAGTACTTC.

This clonotype was seen a few times. The chain is built from TRBV2 and TRBJ2-3; 7 bases are a match to TRBD2. This CDR3 is 15 amino acids long. Germline V gives CDR1 SNHLY, CDR2 FYNNEI. V was clipped by 10 bases and J by 0 bases; unmatched bases: 10. CDR3 sequence: CATPVGGTSTDTQYF. In nucleotides, the CDR3 is TGTGCCACTCCAGTCGGGGGGACTAGCACAGATACGCAGTATTTT.